This T cell receptor (beta chain) was identified in a study of monozygotic twins with cystic fibrosis. As for the study in general: Library input was three micrograms of fragmented DNA, with about 15 PCR cycles.

Only in-frame clones appear in the TCRdb table, and some are missing; sequencing was by immunoSEQ multiplex PCR. The sample lists 10,000 to 15,000 clones, 65% to 90% occurring once. As to this clone: The antigen is undetermined.

General observations from the study: Monozygotic CF twin pairs shared significantly more nucleotide-identical clonotypes than unrelated CF individuals did. Age, concordance and disease severity did not associate with shared CDR3 numbers. The repertoire was suggested to be naive-dominated, clonality median 0.0095.

The CDR3 sequence is 17 residues long. J gave up 5 bases and V 4 bases, and 11 bases lay outside the gene matches. Germline loops: CDR1 SGDLS, CDR2 YYNGEE. The clonotype was recovered from a man aged 18 to 30 with cystic fibrosis. The sample comprised blood. V and J are TRBV9 and TRBJ2-1, with 11 bases fitting TRBD2. The CDR3 spells CASSISHSGGANNEQFF. As DNA, the CDR3 is TGTGCCAGCAGCATCAGCCATAGCGGGGGGGCCAACAATGAGCAGTTCTTC. Supplemented by reference TRBV9 and TRBJ2-1, the full variable domain reads DSGVTQTPKHLITATGQRVTLRCSPRSGDLSVYWYQQSLDQGLQFLIQYYNGEERAKGNILERFSAQQFPDLHSELNLSSLELGDSALYFCASSISHSGGANNEQFFGPGTRLTVL.